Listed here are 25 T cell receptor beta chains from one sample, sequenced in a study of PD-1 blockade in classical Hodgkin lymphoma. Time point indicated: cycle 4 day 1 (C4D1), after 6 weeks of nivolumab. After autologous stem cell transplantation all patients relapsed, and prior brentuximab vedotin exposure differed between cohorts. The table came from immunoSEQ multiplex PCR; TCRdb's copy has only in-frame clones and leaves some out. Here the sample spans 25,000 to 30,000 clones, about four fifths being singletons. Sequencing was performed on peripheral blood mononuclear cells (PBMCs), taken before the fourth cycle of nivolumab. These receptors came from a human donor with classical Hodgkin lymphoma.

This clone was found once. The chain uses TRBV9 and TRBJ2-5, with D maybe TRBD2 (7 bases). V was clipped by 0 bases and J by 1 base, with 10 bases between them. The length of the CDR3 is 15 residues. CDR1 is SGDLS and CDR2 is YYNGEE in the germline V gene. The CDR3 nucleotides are TGTGCCAGCAGCGTAGGAGGGGGGGGCCAAGAGACCCAGTACTTC. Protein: CASSVGGGGQETQYF.

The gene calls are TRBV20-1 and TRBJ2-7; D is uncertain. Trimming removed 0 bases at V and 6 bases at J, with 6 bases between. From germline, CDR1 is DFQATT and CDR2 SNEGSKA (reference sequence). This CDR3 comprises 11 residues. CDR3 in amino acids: CSARDTPEQYF. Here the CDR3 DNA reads TGCAGTGCTAGAGATACTCCCGAGCAGTACTTC.

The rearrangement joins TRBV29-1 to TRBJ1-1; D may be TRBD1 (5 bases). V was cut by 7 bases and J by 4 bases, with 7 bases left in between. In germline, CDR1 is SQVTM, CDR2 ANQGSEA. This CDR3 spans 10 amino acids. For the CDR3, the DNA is TGCAGCGGGGACCCCACTGAAGCTTTCTTT. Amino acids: CSGDPTEAFF. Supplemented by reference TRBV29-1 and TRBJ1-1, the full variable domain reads SAVISQKPSRDICQRGTSLTIQCQVDSQVTMMFWYRQQPGQSLTLIATANQGSEATYESGFVIDKFPISRPNLTFSTLTVSNMSPEDSSIYLCSGDPTEAFFGQGTRLTVV.

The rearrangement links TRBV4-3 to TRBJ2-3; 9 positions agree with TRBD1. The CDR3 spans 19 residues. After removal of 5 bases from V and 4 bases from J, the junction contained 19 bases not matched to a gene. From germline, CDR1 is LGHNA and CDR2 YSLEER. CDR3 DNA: TGCGCCAGCAGCGGACACCGGGACAGGGCGCCGGGGTTCCCAGATACGCAGTATTTT. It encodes CASSGHRDRAPGFPDTQYF.

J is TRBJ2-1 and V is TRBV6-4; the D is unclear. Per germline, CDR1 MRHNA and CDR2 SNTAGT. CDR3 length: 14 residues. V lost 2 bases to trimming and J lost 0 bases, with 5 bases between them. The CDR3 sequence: CASSDRSSYNEQFF. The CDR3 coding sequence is TGTGCCAGCAGTGACCGTTCCTCCTACAATGAGCAGTTCTTC.

CDR3 coding DNA: TGTGCCAGTAGCACCCGGTCAATGAACACTGAAGCTTTCTTT. As protein: CASSTRSMNTEAFF. The genes are TRBV19 and TRBJ1-1, with D uncertain. V gave up 6 bases and J gave up 0 bases, with 11 bases separating them. The CDR3 covers 14 residues. Germline V gene sequence: CDR1 LNHDA, CDR2 SQIVND (reference sequence).

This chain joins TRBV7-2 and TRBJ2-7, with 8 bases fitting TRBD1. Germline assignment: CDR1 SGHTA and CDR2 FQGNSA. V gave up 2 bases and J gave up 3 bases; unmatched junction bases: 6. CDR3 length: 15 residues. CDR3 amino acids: CASSLRGTGGYEQYF. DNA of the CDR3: TGTGCCAGCAGCTTAAGAGGAACAGGGGGCTACGAGCAGTACTTC.

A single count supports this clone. The CDR3, as DNA: TGTGCCAGTAGCCCTGGACAGGGTAGCTCCTACGAGCAGTACTTC. This codes for CASSPGQGSSYEQYF. The V gene is TRBV19, the J gene TRBJ2-7, with 8 bases fitting TRBD1. CDR3 length: 15 residues. The germline CDR1 and CDR2 sequences are LNHDA and SQIVND (reference sequence). Losses at the gene ends were 6 bases for V and 0 bases for J; bases not matched to a gene: 7.

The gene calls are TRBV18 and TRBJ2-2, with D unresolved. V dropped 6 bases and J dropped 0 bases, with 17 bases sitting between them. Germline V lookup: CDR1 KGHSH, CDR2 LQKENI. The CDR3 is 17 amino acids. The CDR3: CASSRTRGTANTGELFF. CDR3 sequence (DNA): TGTGCCAGCTCGCGCACCCGAGGCACTGCGAACACCGGGGAGCTGTTTTTT.

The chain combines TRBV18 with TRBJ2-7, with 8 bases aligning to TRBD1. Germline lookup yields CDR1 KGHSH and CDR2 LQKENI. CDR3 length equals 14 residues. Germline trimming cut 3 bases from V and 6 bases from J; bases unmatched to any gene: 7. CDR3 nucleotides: TGTGCCAGCTCACCGAGGGCAGGGGGCGGCGAGCAGTACTTC. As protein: CASSPRAGGGEQYF.

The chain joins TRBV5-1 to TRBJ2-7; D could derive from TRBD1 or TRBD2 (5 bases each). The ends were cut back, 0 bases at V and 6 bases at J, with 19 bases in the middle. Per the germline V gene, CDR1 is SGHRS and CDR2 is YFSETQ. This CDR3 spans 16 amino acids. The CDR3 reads CASSLDIRGARGEQYF. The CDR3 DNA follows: TGCGCCAGCAGCTTGGATATCCGGGGCGCTAGGGGCGAGCAGTACTTC.

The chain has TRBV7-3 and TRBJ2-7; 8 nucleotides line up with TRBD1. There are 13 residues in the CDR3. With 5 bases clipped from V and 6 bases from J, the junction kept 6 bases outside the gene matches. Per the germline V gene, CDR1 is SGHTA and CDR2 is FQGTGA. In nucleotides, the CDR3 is TGTGCCAGCAGCGACCGGACAGGGAGCGAGCAGTACTTC. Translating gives CASSDRTGSEQYF.

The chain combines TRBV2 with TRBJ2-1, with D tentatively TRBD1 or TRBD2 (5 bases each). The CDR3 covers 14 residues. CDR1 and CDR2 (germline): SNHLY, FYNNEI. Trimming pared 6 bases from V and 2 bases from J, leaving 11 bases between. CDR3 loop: CASSWGTAYNEQFF. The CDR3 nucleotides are TGTGCCAGCAGCTGGGGGACGGCCTACAATGAGCAGTTCTTC.

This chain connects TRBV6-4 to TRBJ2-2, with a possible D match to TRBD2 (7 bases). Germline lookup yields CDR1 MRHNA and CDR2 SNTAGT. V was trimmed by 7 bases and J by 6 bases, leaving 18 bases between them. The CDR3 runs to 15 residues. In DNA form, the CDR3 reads TGTGCCAGCACCAAAGGGGGGGCCGATCCCGGGGAGCTGTTTTTT. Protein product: CASTKGGADPGELFF.

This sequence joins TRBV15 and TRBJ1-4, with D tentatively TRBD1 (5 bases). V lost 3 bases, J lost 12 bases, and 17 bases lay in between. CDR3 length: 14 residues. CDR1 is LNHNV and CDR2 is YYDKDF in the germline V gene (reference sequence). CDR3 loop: CATSSLGTAVQLFF. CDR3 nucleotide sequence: TGTGCCACCAGCAGTCTAGGGACGGCGGTTCAACTGTTTTTT. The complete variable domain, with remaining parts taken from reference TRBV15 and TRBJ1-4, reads DAMVIQNPRYQVTQFGKPVTLSCSQTLNHNVMYWYQQKSSQAPKLLFHYYDKDFNNEADTPDNFQSRRPNTSFCFLDIRSPGLGDTAMYLCATSSLGTAVQLFFGSGTQLSVL.

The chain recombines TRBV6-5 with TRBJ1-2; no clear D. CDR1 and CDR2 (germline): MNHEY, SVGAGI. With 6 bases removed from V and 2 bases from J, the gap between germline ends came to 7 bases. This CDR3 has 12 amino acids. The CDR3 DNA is TGTGCCAGCAGAGACAAGAACTATGGCTACACCTTC. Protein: CASRDKNYGYTF.

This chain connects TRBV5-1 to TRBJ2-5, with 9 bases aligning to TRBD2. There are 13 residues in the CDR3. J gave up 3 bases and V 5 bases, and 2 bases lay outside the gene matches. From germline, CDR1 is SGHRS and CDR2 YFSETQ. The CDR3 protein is CASRLAGEETQYF. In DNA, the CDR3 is TGCGCCAGCAGACTAGCGGGTGAAGAGACCCAGTACTTC.

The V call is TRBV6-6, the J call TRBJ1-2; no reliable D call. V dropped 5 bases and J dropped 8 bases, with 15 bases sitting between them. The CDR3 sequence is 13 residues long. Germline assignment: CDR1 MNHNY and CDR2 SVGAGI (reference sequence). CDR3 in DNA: TGTGCCAGCAGTCCCCGGGAACTGGAGGGCTACACCTTC. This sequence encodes CASSPRELEGYTF.

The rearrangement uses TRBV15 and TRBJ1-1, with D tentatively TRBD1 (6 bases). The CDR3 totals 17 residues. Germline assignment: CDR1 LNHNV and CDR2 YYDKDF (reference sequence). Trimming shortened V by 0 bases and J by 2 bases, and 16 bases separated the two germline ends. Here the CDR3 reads CATSREKAGQSNTEAFF. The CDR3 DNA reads TGTGCCACCAGCAGAGAAAAAGCCGGACAGTCAAACACTGAAGCTTTCTTT.

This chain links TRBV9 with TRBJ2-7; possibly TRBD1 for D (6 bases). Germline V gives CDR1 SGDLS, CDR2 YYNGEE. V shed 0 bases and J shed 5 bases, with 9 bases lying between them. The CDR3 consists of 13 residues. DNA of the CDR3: TGTGCCAGCAGCGTAGGCAGGGGAGACGAGCAGTACTTC. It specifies CASSVGRGDEQYF.

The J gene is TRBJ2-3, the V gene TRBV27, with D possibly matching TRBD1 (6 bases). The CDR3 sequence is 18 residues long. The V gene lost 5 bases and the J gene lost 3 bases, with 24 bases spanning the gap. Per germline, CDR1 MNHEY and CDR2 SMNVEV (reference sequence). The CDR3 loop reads CASSPTRLLKGGTDTQYF. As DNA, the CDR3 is TGTGCCAGCAGTCCGACCCGACTACTCAAAGGGGGTACAGATACGCAGTATTTT.

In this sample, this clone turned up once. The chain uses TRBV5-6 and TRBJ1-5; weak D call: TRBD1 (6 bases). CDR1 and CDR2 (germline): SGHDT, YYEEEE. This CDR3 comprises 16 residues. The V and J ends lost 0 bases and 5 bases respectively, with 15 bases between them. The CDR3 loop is CASSLDGGRSYQPQHF. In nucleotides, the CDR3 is TGTGCCAGCAGCTTGGACGGGGGCAGGAGCTATCAGCCCCAGCATTTT.

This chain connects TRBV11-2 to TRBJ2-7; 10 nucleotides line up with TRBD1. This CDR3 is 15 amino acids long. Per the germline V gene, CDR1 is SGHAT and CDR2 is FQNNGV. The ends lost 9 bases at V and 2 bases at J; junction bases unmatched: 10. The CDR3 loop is CASRTGGLGTYEQYF. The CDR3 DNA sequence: TGTGCCAGTCGGACAGGGGGTCTTGGGACCTACGAGCAGTACTTC. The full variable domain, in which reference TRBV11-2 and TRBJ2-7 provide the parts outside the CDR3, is EAGVAQSPRYKIIEKRQSVAFWCNPISGHATLYWYQQILGQGPKLLIQFQNNGVVDDSQLPKDRFSAERLKGVDSTLKIQPAKLEDSAVYLCASRTGGLGTYEQYFGPGTRLTVT.

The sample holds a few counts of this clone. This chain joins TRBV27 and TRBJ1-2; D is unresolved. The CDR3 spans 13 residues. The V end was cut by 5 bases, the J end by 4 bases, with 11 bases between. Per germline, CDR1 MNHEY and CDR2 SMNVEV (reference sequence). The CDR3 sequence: CASSARDGYGYTF. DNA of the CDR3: TGTGCCAGCAGTGCCCGGGATGGCTATGGCTACACCTTC.

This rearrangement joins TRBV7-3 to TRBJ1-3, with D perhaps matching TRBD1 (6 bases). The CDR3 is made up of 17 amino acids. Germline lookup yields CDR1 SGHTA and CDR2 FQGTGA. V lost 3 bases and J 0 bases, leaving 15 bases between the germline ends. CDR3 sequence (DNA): TGTGCCAGCAGCTTCACCCGGGACATTACCTCTGGAAACACCATATATTTT. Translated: CASSFTRDITSGNTIYF.